This T cell receptor (beta chain) was found in a study of cytomegalovirus exposure and HLA in healthy donors (dated by TCRdb to between 2016 and 2019). In terms of the full investigation: An earlier analysis of under 600 of the donors reported 250 to 300 Gb of sequence data and about 100 million unique TCR beta sequences from 150 million to 200 million T cells. An early release covering roughly 640 HLA-typed donors comprised approximately 300 gigabases of sequencing data and tens of millions of unique TCR sequences. Of the 300 to 450 genotyped donors, more than 75% were placed in the genetic ancestry cluster associated with self-reported Caucasian donors. The study was designed to test whether signatures of past pathogen exposure could be identified by cataloging public T cell receptors. The study used immunosequencing to profile the T cell repertoires of 666 subjects and linked those repertoires to cytomegalovirus serostatus. A separate validation cohort of over a hundred different subjects was used in addition to the roughly 670-subject first cohort. To predict cytomegalovirus infection status, the study brought together high-throughput TCR immunosequencing, statistical association of individual TCRs with disease status, and machine learning. To study patterns of TCR occurrence, a later analysis re-analyzed previously published TCR beta repertoires from hundreds of donors and added high-resolution HLA genotyping. The later analysis used no new phenotypic data to find candidate immune exposures, relying instead on TCR beta sequences and their occurrence across donors. In an earlier analysis of a few hundred of the donors, high-throughput TCR beta sequencing was used to judge whether each TCR beta V gene segment behaved as functional or pseudogenic. Donor age, sex, ethnicity and CMV serostatus were compiled alongside the repertoire data. A later genetic analysis took genome-wide SNP genotypes for about three fifths of the 666 donors and used that subset as a discovery cohort. Every repertoire in the discovery cohort had been generated on one and the same sequencing platform. HLA typing covered class I and class II loci at four-digit resolution. Typing coverage differed by locus: A, B, C, DRB1 and DQB1 were typed in roughly 629-630 donors, DQA1 in 500 to 550, DPA1 in roughly 590, and DPB1 in 400 to 480. About 5 DR-DQ haplotypes were handled as single units for association and clustering, since linkage in the cohort was strong. Across around 400 genotyped donors of the cohort, an average of about 240,000 unique TCR beta nucleotide sequences per donor were sequenced, and 15% to 20% of those sequences were non-productive. General study outcomes and caveats: Correlated functional status among segregating V segments might be attributable to linkage disequilibrium, but an unknown experimental factor could not be ruled out. Across donors, most TCR sequences were observed very rarely, whereas some public TCRs were present in many individuals. A further reported finding was that TCR beta sequences accurately predicted the HLA-A and HLA-B alleles for most subjects in the first cohort. According to a later analysis, TCR association rates differed among HLA loci, with DRB1 alleles showing the most associated TCRs and HLA-C alleles showing the fewest. Because counts were too low, about 18 rarely observed V segments, including chromosome 9 orphons, were excluded from the earlier analysis of around 590 of the donors. According to a later analysis, most CMV-associated TCR beta chains appeared to be HLA-restricted, and the HLA associations seemed to be driven largely by CMV exposure. In an earlier analysis of approximately 600 of the donors, most TCR beta V segments were observed in productive rearrangements about 90% or about 30% of the time, broadly matching IMGT annotations. Cytomegalovirus status was reported to be diagnosed by the classifier with high specificity and sensitivity in both the original and validation cohorts. For the cohort, immune exposure information was limited to CMV serostatus. The study gave a list of 150 to 200 TCR beta chains associated with cytomegalovirus. Assigning TCR associations to individual alleles was difficult when HLA alleles, especially DR and DQ, strongly co-occurred. Presence/absence analyses assumed roughly uniform sequencing depth across donors, an assumption that may not hold. In a later genetic analysis, fewer N-insertions in productive TCRs were reported among donors in an Asian-associated ancestry cluster than the roughly 640-donor mean. The sequencing pipeline was judged likely to have produced a cluster of highly shared sequence variants as a technical artifact. A few of the identified cytomegalovirus-associated TCR beta chains were confirmed in vitro to be specific for cytomegalovirus antigens. Because some donors lacked HLA typing at each locus, the association tests relied only on the typed subset. The cohort was sequenced for TCR beta chains only, and without alpha or paired-chain data the features that could be detected were limited. In a later analysis, several top co-occurrence clusters were reported to appear linked to parvovirus B19, influenza, CMV and Epstein-Barr virus. Because the 87-base-pair reads could not distinguish some IMGT-functional V segments, including TRBV6-2 and TRBV6-3, those segments were excluded. A later analysis associated 17,000 or so TCR beta sequences with specific HLA alleles at a false discovery rate of 0.05. It was suggested by the authors that the approach could potentially be generalized to other disease states and immunological phenotypes. Compared with equally common non-associated chains, HLA-associated TCR beta chains in a later analysis were more clonally expanded and had lower generation probabilities. In a later genetic analysis, a missense DCLRE1C variant was associated with V-gene and J-gene trimming of TCR beta chains, and the association was replicated in an independent cohort.

Trimming removed 7 bases from V and 3 bases from J, leaving 6 bases between the germline ends. The germline V gene specifies SGHTA as CDR1 and FQGTGA as CDR2. From cysteine to phenylalanine, the CDR3 is 11 amino acids long. Only CDR3 DNA remains: 33 bases, in frame from the first base. Note on this clone: It lacks a known antigen. Base-call qualities are not available, and no considerably larger clone is one nucleotide away.

Libraries were built with the immunoSEQ multiplex PCR assay. A mixture of 60 forward primers for TCR Vbeta segments and 13 reverse primers for TCR Jbeta segments was used in the multiplex PCR. A multiplex PCR assay on genomic DNA amplified the CDR3 region of rearranged TCR beta genes. On the Illumina HiSeq System, the amplified TCR beta libraries were sequenced as 87-base-pair reads. As for the original processing: In a later analysis, about 80 million unique TCR beta chains were counted across the approximately 620 repertoires, and roughly 9.9 million of these chains were shared by at least two donors. To remove PCR and sequencing errors, raw reads were error-corrected and collapsed into unique sequences using a nearest-neighbor algorithm that merged closely related sequences. To assign V, D and J gene segments, CDR3 sequences were aligned to IMGT reference sequences. For a sequence to be retained, a match of at least six nucleotides to both a V gene segment and a J gene segment was required. Rearrangements were classified as productive when the CDR3 lacked stop codons and remained in frame with V and J, and all other rearrangements were classified as non-productive. CDR3 was defined according to IMGT convention as the region running from the second conserved V-encoded cysteine to the conserved J-encoded phenylalanine. The earlier analysis of about 530 of the donors excluded any sequence lacking an unambiguous match to a single V gene segment. In an earlier analysis of 587 of the donors, a V segment was called functional when productive rearrangements were above 56.7%, and segregating when the standard deviation between donors exceeded 5%. A statistical classification framework was developed to diagnose cytomegalovirus status using the catalog of TCR beta chain sequences. In a later analysis, V and J genes were assigned by comparing TCR nucleotide sequences against IMGT/GENE-DB human TR gene sequences. In a later analysis, CDR3 sequences and most-parsimonious VDJ recombination scenarios were assigned using the TCRdist pipeline. In a later analysis, each TCR beta chain was defined by its CDR3 amino acid sequence together with its V-gene family, and reads without a unique V-gene family were excluded. A later analysis removed nearly 600 highly shared, low-generation-probability nucleotide sequences to deal with suspected cross-contamination and a sequencing artifact. A later analysis calculated a clonal expansion index for each public chain from normalized within-repertoire ranks of inferred template counts. Generation probabilities in a later analysis came from a VDJ recombination model fitted to out-of-frame rearrangements, and those results were checked against IGoR. A later analysis scored TCR-TCR, TCR-HLA and TCR-CMV co-occurrence with hypergeometric tests, applying a repertoire-size bias correction to TCR pairs. In a later analysis, false discovery rates were estimated by permuting HLA or CMV assignments 20 times. In a later analysis, co-occurring TCRs were grouped using DBSCAN, and TCRdist sequence similarity was added for clustering within HLA-allele-positive subsets. For co-occurrence clustering, repertoires with fewer than 30,000 or more than 120,000 public chains were excluded, along with four or five repertoires with anomalous nucleotide sharing. In TCRdb, the immuneACCESS table is reduced to in-frame sequences with V and J assigned. These tables do not hold every clone; where another copy was compared, an unresolved V gene accounts for under half, and the others remain unexplained. That table supplies the V and J calls and clone size; D and trimming were determined from the DNA. The sample table shows roughly 130,000 clones, and approximately 70% are seen once. About 3% of the sample is taken by the ten largest.

The cohort comprised more than 550 healthy bone marrow donors. Cohort members were all nominally healthy when sampled, although unrecorded immune exposures were likely present. The donor was CMV seropositive and belonged to the group of a few hundred seropositive cohort members. A peripheral blood sample was provided by each donor, and peripheral blood mononuclear cells were used for TCR beta sequencing. Genomic DNA was extracted from the blood cell samples with the Qiagen DNeasy Blood Extraction Kit. The chain is encoded by TRBV7-3 joined to TRBJ1-1; there is no confident call for the D gene. Sequencing was carried out using PBMCs. The clonotype was recovered from a woman aged 55-70 years in good health and CMV-seropositive. The DNA sequence reads TGTGCCAGCACCTCGGACACTGAAGCTTTCTTT. This encodes CASTSDTEAFF.